One sample yielded the 9 T cell receptor beta chains listed below, sequenced in a study of blood T cell repertoires in COVID-19. Repertoires were generated with immunoSEQ multiplex PCR, while TCRdb's copy carries only in-frame clones and drops some. The sample carries around 400,000 clones, over 75% recorded once. Source material: peripheral blood. The receptors were sampled from a woman under 40 with COVID-19, enrolled during active disease.

This chain joins TRBV6-6 and TRBJ2-2; tentatively, D is TRBD1 (6 bases). Germline values: CDR1 MNHNY, CDR2 SVGAGI (reference sequence). V lost 5 bases and J lost 3, with 13 bases in between. The CDR3 runs 15 residues. CDR3 region: CASSTTGSHTGELFF. As DNA, the CDR3 is TGTGCCAGCAGTACAACAGGGTCACACACCGGGGAGCTGTTTTTT.

This clone was found once. This sequence joins TRBV28 and TRBJ2-5; 8 nucleotides match TRBD2. After removal of 8 bases from V and 4 bases from J, the junction contained 12 bases not matched to a gene. Per the germline V gene, CDR1 is MDHEN and CDR2 is SYDVKM. This CDR3 spans 15 amino acids. This chain's CDR3 is CASGYRLAGGETQYF. The CDR3 DNA reads TGTGCCAGCGGATATAGGCTAGCGGGCGGAGAGACCCAGTACTTC.

This rearrangement joins TRBV7-9 to TRBJ1-2; perhaps TRBD1 as D (6 bases). In germline, CDR1 is SEHNR, CDR2 FQNEAQ (reference sequence). This CDR3 region has 13 residues. V lost 5 bases and J 3 bases, leaving 10 bases between the germline ends. The CDR3 reads CASSQDRYYGYTF. The CDR3 nucleotides read TGTGCCAGCAGCCAGGACAGATACTATGGCTACACCTTC.

The rearrangement links TRBV27 to TRBJ2-7; perhaps TRBD2 as D (6 bases). V lost 5 bases, J lost 7 bases, and 18 bases lay in between. There are 14 residues in the CDR3. CDR1 is MNHEY and CDR2 is SMNVEV in the germline V gene (reference sequence). The CDR3 bases are TGTGCCAGCAGTCCAAGAGAGGGGAGGAATGAGCAGTACTTC. It specifies CASSPREGRNEQYF.

The genes are TRBV28 and TRBJ1-5; D might be TRBD1 (5 bases). The germline V gene encodes CDR1 MDHEN and CDR2 SYDVKM. Deletions cut 0 bases from V and 7 bases from J, with 16 bases between. The CDR3 is made up of 16 amino acids. The DNA for the CDR3 is TGTGCCAGCAGTTTATGGCAGGGCCCCGGAACGCAGCCCCAGCATTTT. Translated: CASSLWQGPGTQPQHF.

The V and J genes are TRBV10-2 and TRBJ2-7, with 8 bases matching TRBD1. The germline V gene has CDR1 WSHSY and CDR2 SAAADI. Unmatched junction bases numbered 10, after V lost 2 bases and J lost 7 bases. CDR3 length: 15 amino acids. CDR3 in DNA: TGCGCCAGCAGTGAGAGGCAGGGGGCATTTGGGGAGCAGTACTTC. As protein: CASSERQGAFGEQYF.

This sequence joins TRBV2 and TRBJ2-7; D call uncertain. Trimming shortened V by 6 bases and J by 7 bases, and 22 bases separated the two germline ends. CDR3 length: 15 residues. Germline CDR1 is SNHLY and CDR2 is FYNNEI. Written as DNA, the CDR3 is TGTGCCAGCAGGCCCACGGCAGGCATCGTCGCGGAGCAGTACTTC. It translates to CASRPTAGIVAEQYF.

The chain carries TRBV5-6 and TRBJ2-5; a possible D gene is TRBD2 (6 bases). The V end lost 2 bases, the J end lost 3 bases, and 17 bases lay between the germline ends. The CDR3 is made up of 16 amino acids. Germline loops: CDR1 SGHDT, CDR2 YYEEEE. The CDR3 nucleotides are TGTGCCAGCAGCTTAGAGTGGGAGCGGGCCGAAGAGACCCAGTACTTC. Amino acid sequence: CASSLEWERAEETQYF.

The V and J genes are TRBV5-6 and TRBJ2-2, with TRBD2 identical over 9 bases. V lost 1 base, J lost 5 bases, and 6 bases stayed unmatched. The germline V gene has CDR1 SGHDT and CDR2 YYEEEE. This CDR3 has 16 amino acids. The CDR3 spells CASSLWLAGLTGELFF. The CDR3 bases are TGTGCCAGCAGCTTGTGGCTAGCGGGATTAACCGGGGAGCTGTTTTTT.